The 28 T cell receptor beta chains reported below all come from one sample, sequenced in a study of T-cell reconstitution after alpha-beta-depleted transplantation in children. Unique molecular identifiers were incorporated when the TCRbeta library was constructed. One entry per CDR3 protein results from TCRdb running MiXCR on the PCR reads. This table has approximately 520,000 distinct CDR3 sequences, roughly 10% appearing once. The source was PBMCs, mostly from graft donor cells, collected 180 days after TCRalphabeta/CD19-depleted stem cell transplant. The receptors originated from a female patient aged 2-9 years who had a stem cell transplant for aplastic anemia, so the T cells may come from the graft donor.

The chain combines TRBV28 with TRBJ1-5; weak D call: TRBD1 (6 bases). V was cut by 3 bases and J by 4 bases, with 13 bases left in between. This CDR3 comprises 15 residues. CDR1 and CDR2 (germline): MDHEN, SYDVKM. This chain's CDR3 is CASSFRQVGNQPQHF. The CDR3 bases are TGTGCCAGCAGTTTCCGACAGGTCGGGAATCAGCCCCAGCATTTT.

The CDR3: CASSLTGSLYNSPLHF. CDR3 sequence (DNA): TGTGCCAGCAGTTTAACAGGGTCCCTCTATAATTCACCCCTCCACTTT. The chain employs TRBV28 and TRBJ1-6, with D perhaps matching TRBD1 (6 bases). The V gene's germline CDR1 is MDHEN and CDR2 SYDVKM. This CDR3 region has 16 residues. Between the trimmed V and J ends, which lost 2 bases and 3 bases, there was a span of 11 bases.

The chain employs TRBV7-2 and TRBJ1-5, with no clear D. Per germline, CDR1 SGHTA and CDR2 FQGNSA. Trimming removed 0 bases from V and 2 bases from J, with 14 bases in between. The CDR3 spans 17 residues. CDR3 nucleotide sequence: TGTGCCAGCAGCTTAGCGGGCGGCGGCCTCGGCAATCAGCCCCAGCATTTT. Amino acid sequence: CASSLAGGGLGNQPQHF. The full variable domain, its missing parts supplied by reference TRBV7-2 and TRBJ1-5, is GAGVSQSPSNKVTEKGKDVELRCDPISGHTALYWYRQSLGQGLEFLIYFQGNSAPDKSGLPSDRFSAERTGGSVSTLTIQRTQQEDSAVYLCASSLAGGGLGNQPQHFGDGTRLSIL.

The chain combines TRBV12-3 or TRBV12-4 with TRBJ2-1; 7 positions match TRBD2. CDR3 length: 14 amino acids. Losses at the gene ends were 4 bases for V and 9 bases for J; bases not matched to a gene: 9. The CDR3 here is CASSSREAVGEQFF. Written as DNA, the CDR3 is TGTGCCAGCAGTTCCCGGGAGGCGGTGGGTGAGCAGTTCTTC.

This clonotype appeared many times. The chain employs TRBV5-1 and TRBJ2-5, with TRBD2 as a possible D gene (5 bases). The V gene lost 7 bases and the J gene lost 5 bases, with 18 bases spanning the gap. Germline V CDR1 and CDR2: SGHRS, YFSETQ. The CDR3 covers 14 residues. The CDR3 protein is CASFLGSAKETQYF. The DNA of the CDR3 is TGCGCCAGCTTCCTAGGGAGCGCCAAGGAGACCCAGTACTTC.

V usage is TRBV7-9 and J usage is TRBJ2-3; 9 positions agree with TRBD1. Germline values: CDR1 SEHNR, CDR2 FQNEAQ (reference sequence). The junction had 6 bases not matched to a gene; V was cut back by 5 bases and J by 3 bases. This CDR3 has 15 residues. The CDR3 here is CASSDRDRVTDTQYF. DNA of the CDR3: TGTGCCAGCAGCGACCGGGACAGGGTAACAGATACGCAGTATTTT.

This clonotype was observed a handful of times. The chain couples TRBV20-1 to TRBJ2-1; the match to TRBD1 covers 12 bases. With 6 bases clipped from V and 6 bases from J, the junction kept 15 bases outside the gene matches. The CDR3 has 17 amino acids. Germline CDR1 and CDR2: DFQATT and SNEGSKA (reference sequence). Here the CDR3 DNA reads TGCAGTGCCGAGGGGGACAGGGGGCTATCTAGGACCAATGAGCAGTTCTTC. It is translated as CSAEGDRGLSRTNEQFF.

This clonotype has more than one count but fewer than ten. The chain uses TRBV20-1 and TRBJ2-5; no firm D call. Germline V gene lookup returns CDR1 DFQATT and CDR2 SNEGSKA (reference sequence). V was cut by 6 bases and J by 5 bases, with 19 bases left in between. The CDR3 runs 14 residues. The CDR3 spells CSAVRPRTWETQYF. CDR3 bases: TGCAGTGCAGTCCGGCCCCGCACATGGGAGACCCAGTACTTC.

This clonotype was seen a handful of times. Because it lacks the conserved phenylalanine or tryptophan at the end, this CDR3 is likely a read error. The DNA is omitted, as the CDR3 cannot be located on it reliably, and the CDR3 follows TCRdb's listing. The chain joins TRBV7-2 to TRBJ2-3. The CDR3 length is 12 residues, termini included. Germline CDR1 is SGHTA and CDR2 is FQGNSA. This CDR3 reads CASSFGWSDLEY.

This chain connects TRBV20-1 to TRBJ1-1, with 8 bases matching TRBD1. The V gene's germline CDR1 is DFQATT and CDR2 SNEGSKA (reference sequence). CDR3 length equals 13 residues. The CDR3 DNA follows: TGCACTACGGCTGGACAGGGGAACACTGAAGCTTTCTTT. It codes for CTTAGQGNTEAFF.

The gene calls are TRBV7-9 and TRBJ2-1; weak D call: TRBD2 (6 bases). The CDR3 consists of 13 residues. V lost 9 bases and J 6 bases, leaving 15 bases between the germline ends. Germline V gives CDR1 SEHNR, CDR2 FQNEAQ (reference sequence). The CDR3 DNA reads TGTGCCAGAGCCCCCGCTAGCGCCAATGAGCAGTTCTTC. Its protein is CARAPASANEQFF.

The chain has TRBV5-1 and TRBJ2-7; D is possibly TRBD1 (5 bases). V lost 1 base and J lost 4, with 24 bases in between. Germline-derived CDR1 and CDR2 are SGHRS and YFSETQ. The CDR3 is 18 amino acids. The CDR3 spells CASSLYLSVQGSGYEQYF. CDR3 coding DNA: TGCGCCAGCAGCTTGTACTTGTCAGTCCAGGGCTCCGGTTACGAGCAGTACTTC. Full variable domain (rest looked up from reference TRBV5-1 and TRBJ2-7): KAGVTQTPRYLIKTRGQQVTLSCSPISGHRSVSWYQQTPGQGLQFLFEYFSETQRNKGNFPGRFSGRQFSNSRSEMNVSTLELGDSALYLCASSLYLSVQGSGYEQYFGPGTRLTVT.

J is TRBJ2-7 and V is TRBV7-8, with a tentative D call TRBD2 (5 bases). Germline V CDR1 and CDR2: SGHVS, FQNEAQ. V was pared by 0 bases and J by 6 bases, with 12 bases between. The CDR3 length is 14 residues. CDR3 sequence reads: CASSLAGVIGEQYV. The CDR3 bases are TGTGCCAGCAGCTTAGCGGGAGTGATCGGCGAGCAGTACGTC.

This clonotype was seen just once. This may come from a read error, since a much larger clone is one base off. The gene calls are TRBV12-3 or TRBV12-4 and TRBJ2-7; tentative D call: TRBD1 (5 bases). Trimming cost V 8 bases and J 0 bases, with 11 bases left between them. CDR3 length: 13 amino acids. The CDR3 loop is CASGPDSSYEQYF. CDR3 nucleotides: TGTGCCAGCGGCCCCGACAGCTCCTACGAGCAGTACTTC.

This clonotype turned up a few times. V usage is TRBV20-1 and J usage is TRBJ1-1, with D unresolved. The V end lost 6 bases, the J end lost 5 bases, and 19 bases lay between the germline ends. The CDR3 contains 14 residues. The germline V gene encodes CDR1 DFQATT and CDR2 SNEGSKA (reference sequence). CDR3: CSAPRGEDKTEAFF. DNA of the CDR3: TGCAGTGCCCCACGTGGGGAAGATAAGACTGAAGCTTTCTTT.

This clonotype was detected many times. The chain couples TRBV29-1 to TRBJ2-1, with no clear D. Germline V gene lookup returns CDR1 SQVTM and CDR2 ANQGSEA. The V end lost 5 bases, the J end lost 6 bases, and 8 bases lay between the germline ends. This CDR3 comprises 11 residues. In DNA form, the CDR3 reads TGCAGCGTTTCCTATCCCAATGAGCAGTTCTTC. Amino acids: CSVSYPNEQFF.

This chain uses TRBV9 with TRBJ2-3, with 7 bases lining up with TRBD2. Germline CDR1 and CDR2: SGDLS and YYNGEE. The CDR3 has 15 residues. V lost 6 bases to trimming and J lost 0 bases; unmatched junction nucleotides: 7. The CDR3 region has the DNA TGTGCCAGCAACCCTTCTAGCGGCAGCACAGATACGCAGTATTTT. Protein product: CASNPSSGSTDTQYF.

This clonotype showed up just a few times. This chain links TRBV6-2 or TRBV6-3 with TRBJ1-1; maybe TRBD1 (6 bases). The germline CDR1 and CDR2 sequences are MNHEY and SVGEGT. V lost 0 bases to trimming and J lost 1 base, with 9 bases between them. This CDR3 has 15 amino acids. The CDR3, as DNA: TGTGCCAGCAGTTACTCGAGAGGGGGGAACACTGAAGCTTTCTTT. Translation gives CASSYSRGGNTEAFF.

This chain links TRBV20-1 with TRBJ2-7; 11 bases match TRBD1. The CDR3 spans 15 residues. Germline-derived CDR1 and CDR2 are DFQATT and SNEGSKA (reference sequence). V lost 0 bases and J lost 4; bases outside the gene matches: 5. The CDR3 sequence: CSARDGTGGEYEQYF. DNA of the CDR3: TGCAGTGCTAGAGATGGGACAGGGGGAGAATACGAGCAGTACTTC.

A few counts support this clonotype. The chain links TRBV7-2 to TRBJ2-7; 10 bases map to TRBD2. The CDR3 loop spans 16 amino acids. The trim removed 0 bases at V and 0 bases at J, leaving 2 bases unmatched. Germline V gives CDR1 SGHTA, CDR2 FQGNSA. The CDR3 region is CASSLAGLASSYEQYF. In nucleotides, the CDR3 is TGTGCCAGCAGCTTAGCGGGACTAGCGAGCTCCTACGAGCAGTACTTC.

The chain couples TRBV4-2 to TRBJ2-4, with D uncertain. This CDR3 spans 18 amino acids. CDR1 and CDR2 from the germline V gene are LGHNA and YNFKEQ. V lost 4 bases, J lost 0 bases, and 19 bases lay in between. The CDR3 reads CASSPKGGSNLAKNIQYF. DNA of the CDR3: TGTGCCAGCAGCCCAAAGGGTGGGTCCAACCTAGCCAAAAACATTCAGTACTTC.

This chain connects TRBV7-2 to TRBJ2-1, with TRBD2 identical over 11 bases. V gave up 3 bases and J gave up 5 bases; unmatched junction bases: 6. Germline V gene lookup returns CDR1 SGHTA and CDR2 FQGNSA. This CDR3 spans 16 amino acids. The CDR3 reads CASSFIGLAGDNEQFF. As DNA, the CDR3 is TGTGCCAGCAGCTTTATCGGACTAGCGGGTGACAATGAGCAGTTCTTC.

CDR3 nucleotides: TGTGCCAGCAGGACCAATAGGGGGGCTGGGGAGACCCAGTACTTC. This codes for CASRTNRGAGETQYF. The chain carries TRBV28 and TRBJ2-5, with D perhaps matching TRBD1 or TRBD2 (6 bases each). From germline, CDR1 is MDHEN and CDR2 SYDVKM. The CDR3 sequence is 15 residues long. Trimming removed 6 bases from V and 5 bases from J, with 19 bases in between.

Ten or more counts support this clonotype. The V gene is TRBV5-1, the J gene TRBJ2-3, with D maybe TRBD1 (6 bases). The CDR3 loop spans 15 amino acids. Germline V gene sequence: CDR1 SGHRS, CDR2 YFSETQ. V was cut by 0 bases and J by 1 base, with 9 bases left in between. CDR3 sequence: CASSLDRVGTDTQYF. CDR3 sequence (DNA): TGCGCCAGCAGCTTGGACAGGGTTGGCACAGATACGCAGTATTTT.

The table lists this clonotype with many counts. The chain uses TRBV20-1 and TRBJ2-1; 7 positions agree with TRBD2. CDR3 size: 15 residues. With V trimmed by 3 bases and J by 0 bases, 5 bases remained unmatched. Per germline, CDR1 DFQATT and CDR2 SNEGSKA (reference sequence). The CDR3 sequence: CSASIAGRSYNEQFF. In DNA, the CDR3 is TGCAGTGCTAGCATAGCGGGCCGCTCCTACAATGAGCAGTTCTTC.

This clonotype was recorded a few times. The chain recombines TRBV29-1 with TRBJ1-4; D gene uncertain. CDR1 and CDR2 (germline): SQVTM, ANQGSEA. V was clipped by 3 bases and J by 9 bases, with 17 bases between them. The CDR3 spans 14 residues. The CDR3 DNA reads TGCAGCGTTGAGGCGGTTAGGGAGCCCCAAAAACTGTTTTTT. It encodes CSVEAVREPQKLFF.

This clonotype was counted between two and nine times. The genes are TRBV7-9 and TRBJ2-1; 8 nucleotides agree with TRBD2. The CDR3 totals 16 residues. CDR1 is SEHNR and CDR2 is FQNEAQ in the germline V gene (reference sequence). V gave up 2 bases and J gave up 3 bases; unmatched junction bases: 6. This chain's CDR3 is CASSLWSGSIYNEQFF. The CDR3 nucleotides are TGTGCCAGCAGCTTATGGAGCGGGAGTATCTACAATGAGCAGTTCTTC.

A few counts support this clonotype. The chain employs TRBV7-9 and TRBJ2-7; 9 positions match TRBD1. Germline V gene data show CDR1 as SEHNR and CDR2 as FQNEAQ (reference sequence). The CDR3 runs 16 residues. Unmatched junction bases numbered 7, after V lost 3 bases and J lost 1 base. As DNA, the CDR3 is TGTGCCAGCAGCTTTCATCCGGGACAGGGTTCCTACGAGCAGTACTTC. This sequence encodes CASSFHPGQGSYEQYF.